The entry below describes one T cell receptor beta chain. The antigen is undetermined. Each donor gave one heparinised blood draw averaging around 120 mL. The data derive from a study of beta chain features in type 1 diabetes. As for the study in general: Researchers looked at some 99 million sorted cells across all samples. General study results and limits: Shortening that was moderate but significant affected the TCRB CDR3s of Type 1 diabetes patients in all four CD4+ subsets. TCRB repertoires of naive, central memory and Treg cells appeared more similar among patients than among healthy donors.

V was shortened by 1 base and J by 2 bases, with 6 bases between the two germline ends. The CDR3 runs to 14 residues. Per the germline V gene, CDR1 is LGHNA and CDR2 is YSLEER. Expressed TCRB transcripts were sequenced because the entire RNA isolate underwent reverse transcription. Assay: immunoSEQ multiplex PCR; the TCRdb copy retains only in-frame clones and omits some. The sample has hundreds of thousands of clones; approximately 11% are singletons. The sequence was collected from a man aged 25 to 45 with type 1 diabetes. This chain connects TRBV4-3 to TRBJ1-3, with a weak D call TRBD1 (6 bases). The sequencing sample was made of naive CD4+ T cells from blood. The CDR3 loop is CASSQGTAGNTIYF. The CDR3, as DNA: TGCGCCAGCAGCCAAGGGACAGCTGGAAACACCATATATTTT.